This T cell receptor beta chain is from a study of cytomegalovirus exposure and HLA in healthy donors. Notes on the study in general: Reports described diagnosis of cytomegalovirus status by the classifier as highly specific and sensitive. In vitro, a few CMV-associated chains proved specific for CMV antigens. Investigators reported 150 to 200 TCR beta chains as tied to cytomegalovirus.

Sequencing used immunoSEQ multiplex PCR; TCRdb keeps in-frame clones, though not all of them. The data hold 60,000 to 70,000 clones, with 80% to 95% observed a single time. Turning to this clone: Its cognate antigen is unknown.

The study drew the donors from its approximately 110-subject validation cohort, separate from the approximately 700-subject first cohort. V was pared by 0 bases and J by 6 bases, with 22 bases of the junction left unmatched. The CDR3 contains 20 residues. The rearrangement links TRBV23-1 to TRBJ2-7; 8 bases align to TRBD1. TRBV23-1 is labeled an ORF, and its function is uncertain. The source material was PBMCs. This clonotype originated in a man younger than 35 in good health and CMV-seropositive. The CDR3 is CASSQSGWGQGAGVRVEQYF. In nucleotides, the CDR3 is TGCGCCAGCAGTCAATCTGGTTGGGGGCAGGGGGCTGGGGTAAGGGTCGAGCAGTACTTC.